The rows below give T cell receptor beta chains drawn from one sample of a study of shared clonotypes between healthy human individuals. Libraries were prepared by immunoSEQ multiplex PCR; TCRdb keeps only in-frame clonotypes and omits some of them. The sample includes some 690,000 clones, around 90% of them seen just once. Material for sequencing was memory CD8+ T cells from PBMCs. These receptors came from a man aged 18 to 29 in good health. Some clones in this sample may be carry-over from other donors' samples. CDR3s include the opening cysteine and the closing phenylalanine or tryptophan. Each record gives: CDR3 DNA, CDR3 protein, J gene, V gene, clone size, D gene. D genes are given only for firm matches. Rows give clone size only sometimes, using once, few, many, or a class for an expanded clone.

TGCAGTGCTAGAGATTTCGTTCAGGATTTCTTT	CSARDFVQDFF	TRBJ1-1	TRBV20-1	NA	NA
TGCGCCAGCAGCCAAGACGGGAGCGGGGGATACACCGGGGAGCTGTTTTTT	CASSQDGSGGYTGELFF	TRBJ2-2	TRBV4-3	NA	TRBD2
TGTGCCAGTAGTGTTAGCGGGCTGAGCTCCTACGAGCAGTACTTC	CASSVSGLSSYEQYF	TRBJ2-7	TRBV19	NA	TRBD2
TGTGCCAGCAGTGAAAGGCAGCTCTACGAGCAGTACTTC	CASSERQLYEQYF	TRBJ2-7	TRBV6-1	NA	NA
TGTGCCAGCAGCCCGGGACTAGCGGGAGAGGCGGACACCGGGGAGCTGTTTTTT	CASSPGLAGEADTGELFF	TRBJ2-2	TRBV11-3	NA	TRBD2
TGTGCCAGCAGCCGGACAGGGCGGCAAGAGACCCAGTACTTC	CASSRTGRQETQYF	TRBJ2-5	TRBV9	NA	TRBD1
TGTGCCAGCAGGGCGGGAGTTTTATTCGGAGAGCAGTACTTC	CASRAGVLFGEQYF	TRBJ2-7	TRBV2	NA	TRBD2
TGTGCCAGCAGCTTACCTGGCGGACAAGAGACCCAGTACTTC	CASSLPGGQETQYF	TRBJ2-5	TRBV7-9	NA	NA
TGCGCCAGCAGCCAAGATATCCACGAGCAGTACTTC	CASSQDIHEQYF	TRBJ2-7	TRBV4-1	NA	NA
TGTGCCTGGACTTCCTCCGTCGGCACTGAAGCTTTCTTT	CAWTSSVGTEAFF	TRBJ1-1	TRBV30	NA	NA
TGTGCCAGCAGTCCTCAACCTCAGCGACCTGGTAACTCTGGGGCCAACGTCCTGACTTTC	CASSPQPQRPGNSGANVLTF	TRBJ2-6	TRBV27	NA	NA
TGTGCCAGCAGTACAGTCAGGGTCGCAGATACGCAGTATTTT	CASSTVRVADTQYF	TRBJ2-3	TRBV27	NA	NA
TGTGCCAGCAGTTACTCATTTGGGGGCAGGGAGACCCAGTACTTC	CASSYSFGGRETQYF	TRBJ2-5	TRBV10-3	NA	NA
TGTGCCAGCAGCCCCAGAGCGGGAGGGGGAGCGGATACGCAGTATTTT	CASSPRAGGGADTQYF	TRBJ2-3	TRBV11-3	NA	TRBD2
TGTGCCAGCAGCGTAGAGGGGGACATCCATGAGCAGTTCTTC	CASSVEGDIHEQFF	TRBJ2-1	TRBV9	NA	NA
TGCGCCAGCAGTGATGGTCCTAGGGGGTCCTACGAGCAGTACTTC	CASSDGPRGSYEQYF	TRBJ2-7	TRBV10-2	NA	NA
TGTGCCAGCAGCTTTAGCGGGAGGCCATTCAATGAGCAGTTCTTC	CASSFSGRPFNEQFF	TRBJ2-1	TRBV7-6	NA	TRBD2
TGTGCCAGCAGCTTGGGGAGCGGGACCAACACCGGGGAGCTGTTTTTT	CASSLGSGTNTGELFF	TRBJ2-2	TRBV5-4	NA	TRBD2
TGCGCCAGCAGTGAGGGCAGGGGAGGGACTGAAGCTTTCTTT	CASSEGRGGTEAFF	TRBJ1-1	TRBV10-1	NA	NA
TGTGCCAGCAGCTCGAAAGGGGGTGGGCGTAGGCAAGAGACCCAGTACTTC	CASSSKGGGRRQETQYF	TRBJ2-5	TRBV7-6	NA	NA
TGTGCCAGCAGCGCCAGGACTAGCGGGAGAACAGATACGCAGTATTTT	CASSARTSGRTDTQYF	TRBJ2-3	TRBV13	NA	TRBD2
TGTGCCAGCAGCTGGGGCGTGGGGTCAGAGACCCAGTACTTC	CASSWGVGSETQYF	TRBJ2-5	TRBV5-8	few	NA
TGTGCCAGCAGGGAACTGGAAAAGAAGTTGAACGAGCAGTTCTTC	CASRELEKKLNEQFF	TRBJ2-1	TRBV6-5	NA	NA
TGTGCCAGCAGCTTAAGGGATTTGACCTACGAGCAGTACTTC	CASSLRDLTYEQYF	TRBJ2-7	TRBV7-9	NA	NA
TGTGCCAGCAGCCAAGATTATTCGTCCTACGAGCAGTACTTC	CASSQDYSSYEQYF	TRBJ2-7	TRBV4-2	NA	NA
TGTGCCAGCAGTGTAGTGGCCTCTATCTACGAGCAGTACTTC	CASSVVASIYEQYF	TRBJ2-7	TRBV7-6	NA	NA
TGCGCCAGCAGCCAAGATCAAACCGGTGGAAAACTGTTTTTT	CASSQDQTGGKLFF	TRBJ1-4	TRBV4-3	NA	NA
TGCGCCAGCAGCCAAGCATCTTCATTTGGCGCGGAGACCCAGTACTTC	CASSQASSFGAETQYF	TRBJ2-5	TRBV4-1	NA	NA
TGCGCCAGCAGCTTGGCCGATTTACGGGGGACGGACACCGGGGAGCTGTTTTTT	CASSLADLRGTDTGELFF	TRBJ2-2	TRBV5-1	NA	NA
TGTGCCAGCAGTACGGGGACAGGGGGCCGAAGTGTAAATGAGCAGTTCTTC	CASSTGTGGRSVNEQFF	TRBJ2-1	TRBV7-9	NA	TRBD1
TGTGCCATCAAAGGGGACAGAGAGTACTTC	CAIKGDREYF	TRBJ2-5	TRBV25-1	once	TRBD1
TGTGCCAGCAGTTCTCGGACAGGGGGTGCGTCCTACGAGCAGTACTTC	CASSSRTGGASYEQYF	TRBJ2-7	TRBV28	NA	TRBD1
TGTGCCAGCAGCCAAGGGACAGGGGCCTACGAGCAGTACTTC	CASSQGTGAYEQYF	TRBJ2-7	TRBV14	NA	TRBD1
TGTGCCAGCAGCGTCGGACAGTACGAGCAGTACTTC	CASSVGQYEQYF	TRBJ2-7	TRBV5-4	NA	NA
TGTGCCAGCTCAGACAGGGCGGGGAAGCGGAGCACTGAAGCTTTCTTT	CASSDRAGKRSTEAFF	TRBJ1-1	TRBV18	few	TRBD1